This T cell receptor (beta chain) comes out of a study of T cell changes during pregnancy in multiple sclerosis. This CDR3 region has 15 residues. The germline V gene encodes CDR1 MNHNS and CDR2 SASEGT. Trimming took 7 bases from V and 4 from J; bases not matched to a gene: 10. This table comes from immunoSEQ multiplex PCR, and its TCRdb copy is limited to in-frame clones, with some not included. The sample holds tens of thousands of clones; roughly nine tenths are singletons and the top ten take roughly 3.3%. The clonotype was recovered from a female donor in good health, enrolled as a control in a pregnancy study. The rearrangement uses TRBV6-1 and TRBJ2-1; 7 bases match TRBD1. The specimen comprised peripheral blood, sampled in the first trimester of pregnancy. In DNA, the CDR3 is TGTGCCAGCAACCCCGAGGGACAGTTATACAATGAGCAGTTCTTC. Residues: CASNPEGQLYNEQFF.